This TCR beta chain was identified during a study of vaccination and CD4 T cells after COVID-19. Cultured CD4+ T cells had their DNA profiled by the Oncomine TCR Beta short-read assay. Using its own MiXCR run on the PCR reads, TCRdb lists one record per CDR3 protein. The table includes approximately 21,000 distinct CDR3 sequences, 50% to 70% detected once. Concerning this clonotype: As yet, its antigen is unknown.

Treatment defined: roughly 11-day PBMC culture with coronavirus spike peptide pools or control peptides (ViraFEST assay). ViraFEST used peptide pools to expand antigen-specific T cells, then sequenced TCRs. Findings of the study overall: Looking at convalescent patients, 304 of their 307 vaccine-specific clones were spike mono-reactive.

The TCR comes from a human donor who received a COVID-19 vaccine. The specimen was CD4+ T cells from blood, cultured in vitro, collected after SARS-CoV-2 vaccination.

As DNA, the CDR3 is TGTGCCAGCAGTGAAGCGACCGGACAGACCACTGAAGCTTTCTTT. Translating it yields CASSEATGQTTEAFF. The genes are TRBV2 and TRBJ1-1; D is possibly TRBD1 (6 bases). The CDR3 has 15 amino acids. V was shortened by 0 bases and J by 4 bases, with 12 bases between the two germline ends. Germline V gives CDR1 SNHLY, CDR2 FYNNEI.